Reported below is one TCR beta chain. The sample is drawn from a study of T cell clonotyping in hematopoietic cell transplantation. V lost 6 bases to trimming and J lost 0 bases; unmatched junction nucleotides: 5. The CDR3 has 16 amino acids. Germline V CDR1 and CDR2: SNHLY, FYNNEI. Method: immunoSEQ multiplex PCR; TCRdb's copy keeps in-frame clones and lacks some. Counted here are 17,000 or so clones, 80% to 95% occurring once; the ten biggest clones make up roughly 5.4%. The sequencing input was peripheral blood mononuclear cells. The chain links TRBV2 to TRBJ2-2, with TRBD2 identical over 9 bases. The clonotype was recovered from a man aged 35 to 55 in good health. Some clones in this sample may be carry-over from other donors' samples. CDR3 coding DNA: TGTGCCAGCAGCGGAGCGGGGGGTTCGAACACCGGGGAGCTGTTTTTT. Translated, it gives CASSGAGGSNTGELFF.